A single sample gave rise to the 9 T cell receptor beta chains below, sequenced in a study of T cell changes during pregnancy in multiple sclerosis. The repertoire was sequenced with immunoSEQ multiplex PCR; TCRdb's copy has only in-frame clones and lacks some. In the table there are tens of thousands of clones, about 90% of which are singletons. This sample comprised CD4+ T cells from peripheral blood mononuclear cells, obtained in the first trimester of pregnancy. The receptors were gathered from a female donor in good health, enrolled as a control in a pregnancy study.

This sequence joins TRBV19 and TRBJ1-1; D gene ambiguous. The germline CDR1 and CDR2 sequences are LNHDA and SQIVND (reference sequence). V lost 0 bases, J lost 9 bases, and 5 bases lay in between. There are 11 residues in the CDR3. CDR3 amino acids: CASSIEAQAFF. Written as DNA, the CDR3 is TGTGCCAGTAGTATAGAGGCCCAAGCTTTCTTT.

The chain employs TRBV7-9 and TRBJ1-2; a possible D gene is TRBD1 (5 bases). Germline V gene sequence: CDR1 SEHNR, CDR2 FQNEAQ (reference sequence). The CDR3 covers 16 residues. Trimming shortened V by 4 bases and J by 3 bases, and 18 bases separated the two germline ends. CDR3 residues: CASSSITGRGDYGYTF. The CDR3 nucleotides are TGTGCCAGCAGCTCTATTACCGGAAGGGGCGACTATGGCTACACCTTC.

This chain joins TRBV5-1 and TRBJ2-7; a weak D match, TRBD2 (6 bases). The CDR3 is made up of 14 amino acids. Between the trimmed V and J ends, which lost 1 base and 5 bases, there was a span of 13 bases. Germline V lookup: CDR1 SGHRS, CDR2 YFSETQ. CDR3: CASSLSAAGDEQYF. The CDR3 DNA follows: TGCGCCAGCAGCTTGTCGGCAGCGGGTGACGAGCAGTACTTC.

This chain joins TRBV15 and TRBJ1-2; a possible D gene is TRBD1 (5 bases). This CDR3 contains 15 residues. Per the germline V gene, CDR1 is LNHNV and CDR2 is YYDKDF (reference sequence). Trimming removed 0 bases at V and 8 bases at J, with 16 bases between. CDR3 residues: CATSRDVSSGFGYTF. The CDR3 region has the DNA TGTGCCACCAGCAGAGATGTTAGTTCAGGGTTCGGCTACACCTTC.

V usage is TRBV15 and J usage is TRBJ1-1, with a tentative D call TRBD1 (5 bases). Trimming shortened V by 0 bases and J by 3 bases, and 5 bases separated the two germline ends. The CDR3 runs 13 residues. The germline V gene encodes CDR1 LNHNV and CDR2 YYDKDF (reference sequence). The CDR3 DNA reads as TGTGCCACCAGCAGAGAAGGGGACACTGAAGCTTTCTTT. This codes for CATSREGDTEAFF.

The chain links TRBV11-1 to TRBJ2-5; no firm D call. V was clipped by 8 bases and J by 5 bases, with 18 bases between them. Germline V lookup: CDR1 SGHAT, CDR2 FQDESV (reference sequence). This CDR3 contains 14 residues. CDR3: CASESRPRRETQYF. As DNA, the CDR3 is TGTGCCAGCGAAAGTAGGCCCCGCAGGGAGACCCAGTACTTC.

The CDR3 DNA is TGTGCCTGGAGAAGGCTCCAGGGGGGCTACACCTTC. The encoded protein is CAWRRLQGGYTF. The gene calls are TRBV30 and TRBJ1-2; D possibly corresponds to TRBD1 (6 bases). Germline CDR1 and CDR2: GTSNPN and SVGIG (reference sequence). Trimming removed 3 bases at V and 8 bases at J, with 13 bases between. This CDR3 comprises 12 residues. The whole variable domain, remainder taken from reference TRBV30 and TRBJ1-2, is SQTIHQWPATLVQPVGSPLSLECTVEGTSNPNLYWYRQAAGRGLQLLFYSVGIGQISSEVPQNLSASRPQDRQFILSSKKLLLSDSGFYLCAWRRLQGGYTFGSGTRLTVV.

The chain links TRBV11-2 to TRBJ1-2; 11 nucleotides line up with TRBD1. Germline V lookup: CDR1 SGHAT, CDR2 FQNNGV. The junction had 6 bases not matched to a gene; V was cut back by 1 base and J by 8 bases. CDR3 length: 15 amino acids. The CDR3 reads CASSLARTGGLGYTF. CDR3 DNA: TGTGCCAGCAGCTTAGCGCGGACAGGGGGCTTAGGCTACACCTTC.

The J gene is TRBJ2-1, the V gene TRBV11-3; 9 positions agree with TRBD2. Trimming took 5 bases from V and 7 from J; bases not matched to a gene: 12. The CDR3 runs 16 residues. Germline loops: CDR1 SGHNT, CDR2 YENEEA. In nucleotides, the CDR3 is TGTGCCAGCAGCCCTGGATTCGGCGGGGGGGCAAATGAGCAGTTCTTC. This sequence encodes CASSPGFGGGANEQFF.